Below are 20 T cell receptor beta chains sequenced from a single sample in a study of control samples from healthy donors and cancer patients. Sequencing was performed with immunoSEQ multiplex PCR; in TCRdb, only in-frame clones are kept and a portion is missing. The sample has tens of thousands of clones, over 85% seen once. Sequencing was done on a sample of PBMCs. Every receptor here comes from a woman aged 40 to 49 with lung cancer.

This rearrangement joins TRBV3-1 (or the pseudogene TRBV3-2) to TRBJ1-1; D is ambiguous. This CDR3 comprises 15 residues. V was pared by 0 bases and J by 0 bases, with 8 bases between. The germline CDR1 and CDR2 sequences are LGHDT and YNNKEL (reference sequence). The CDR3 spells CASSQDGQMNTEAFF. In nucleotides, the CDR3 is TGTGCCAGCAGCCAAGATGGGCAGATGAACACTGAAGCTTTCTTT.

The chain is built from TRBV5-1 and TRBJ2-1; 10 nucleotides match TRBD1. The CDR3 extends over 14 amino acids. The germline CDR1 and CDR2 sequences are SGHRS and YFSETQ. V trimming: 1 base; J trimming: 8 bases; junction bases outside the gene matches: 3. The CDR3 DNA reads TGCGCCAGCAGCTTGAGACAGGGGGCCGATGAGCAGTTCTTC. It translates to CASSLRQGADEQFF.

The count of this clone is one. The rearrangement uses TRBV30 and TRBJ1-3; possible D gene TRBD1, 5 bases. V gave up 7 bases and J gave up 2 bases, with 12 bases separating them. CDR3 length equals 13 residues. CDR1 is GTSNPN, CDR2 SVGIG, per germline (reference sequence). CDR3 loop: CALGTSAGNTIYF. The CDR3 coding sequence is TGTGCCTTAGGGACTTCCGCTGGAAACACCATATATTTT. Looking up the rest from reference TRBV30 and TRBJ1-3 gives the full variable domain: SQTIHQWPATLVQPVGSPLSLECTVEGTSNPNLYWYRQAAGRGLQLLFYSVGIGQISSEVPQNLSASRPQDRQFILSSKKLLLSDSGFYLCALGTSAGNTIYFGEGSWLTVV.

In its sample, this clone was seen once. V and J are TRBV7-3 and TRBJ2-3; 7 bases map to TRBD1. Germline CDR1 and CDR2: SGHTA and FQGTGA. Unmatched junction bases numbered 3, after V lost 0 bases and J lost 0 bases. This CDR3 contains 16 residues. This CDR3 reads CASSLTGTVSTDTQYF. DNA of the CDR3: TGTGCCAGCAGCTTAACGGGGACAGTCAGCACAGATACGCAGTATTTT.

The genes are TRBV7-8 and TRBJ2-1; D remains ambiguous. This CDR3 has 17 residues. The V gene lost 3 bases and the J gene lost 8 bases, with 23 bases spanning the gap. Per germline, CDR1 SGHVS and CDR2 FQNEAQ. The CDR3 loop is CASSFFRWGRLKHEQFF. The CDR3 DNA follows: TGTGCCAGCAGCTTTTTCAGGTGGGGAAGATTAAAGCATGAGCAGTTCTTC. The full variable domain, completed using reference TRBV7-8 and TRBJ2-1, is GAGVSQSPRYKVAKRGQDVALRCDPISGHVSLFWYQQALGQGPEFLTYFQNEAQLDKSGLPSDRFFAERPEGSVSTLKIQRTQQEDSAVYLCASSFFRWGRLKHEQFFGPGTRLTVL.

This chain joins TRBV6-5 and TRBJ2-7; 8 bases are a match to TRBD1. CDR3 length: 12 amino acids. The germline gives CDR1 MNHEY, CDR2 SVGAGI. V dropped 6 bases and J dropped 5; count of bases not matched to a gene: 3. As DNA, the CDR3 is TGTGCCAGCAGGACGACAGGGGACGAGCAGTACTTC. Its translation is CASRTTGDEQYF.

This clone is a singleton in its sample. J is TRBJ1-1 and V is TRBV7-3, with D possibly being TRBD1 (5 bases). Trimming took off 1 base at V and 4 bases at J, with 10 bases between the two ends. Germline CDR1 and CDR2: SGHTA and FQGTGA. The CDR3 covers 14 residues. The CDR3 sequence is CASSLSAGTTEAFF. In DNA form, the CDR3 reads TGTGCCAGCAGCTTAAGTGCAGGGACCACTGAAGCTTTCTTT.

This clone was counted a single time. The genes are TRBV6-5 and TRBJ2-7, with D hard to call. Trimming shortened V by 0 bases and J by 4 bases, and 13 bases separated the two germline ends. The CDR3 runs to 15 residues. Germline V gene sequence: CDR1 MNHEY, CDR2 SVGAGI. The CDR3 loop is CASSYSILTSYEQYF. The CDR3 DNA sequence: TGTGCCAGCAGTTACTCTATATTGACATCTTACGAGCAGTACTTC.

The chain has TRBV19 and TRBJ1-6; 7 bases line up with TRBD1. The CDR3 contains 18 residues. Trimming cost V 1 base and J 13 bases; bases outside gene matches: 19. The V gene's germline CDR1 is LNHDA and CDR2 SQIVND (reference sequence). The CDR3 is CASSIVLGQSGVWAPLHF. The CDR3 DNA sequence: TGTGCCAGTAGTATAGTGCTGGGACAGTCCGGAGTCTGGGCGCCCCTCCACTTT. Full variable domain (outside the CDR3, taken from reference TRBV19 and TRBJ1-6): DGGITQSPKYLFRKEGQNVTLSCEQNLNHDAMYWYRQDPGQGLRLIYYSQIVNDFQKGDIAEGYSVSREKKESFPLTVTSAQKNPTAFYLCASSIVLGQSGVWAPLHFGNGTRLTVT.

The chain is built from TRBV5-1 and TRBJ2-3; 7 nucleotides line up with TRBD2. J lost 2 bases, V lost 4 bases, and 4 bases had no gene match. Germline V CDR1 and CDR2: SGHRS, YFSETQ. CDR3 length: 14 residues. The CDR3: CASSPREATDTQYF. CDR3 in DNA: TGCGCCAGCAGCCCCCGGGAGGCCACAGATACGCAGTATTTT.

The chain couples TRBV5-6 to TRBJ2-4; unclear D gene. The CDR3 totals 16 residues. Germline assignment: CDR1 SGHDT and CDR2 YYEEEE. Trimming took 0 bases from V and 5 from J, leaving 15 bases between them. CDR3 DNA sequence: TGTGCCAGCAGCTTGGCCGCATCCCTCCGGGAAAACATTCAGTACTTC. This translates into CASSLAASLRENIQYF.

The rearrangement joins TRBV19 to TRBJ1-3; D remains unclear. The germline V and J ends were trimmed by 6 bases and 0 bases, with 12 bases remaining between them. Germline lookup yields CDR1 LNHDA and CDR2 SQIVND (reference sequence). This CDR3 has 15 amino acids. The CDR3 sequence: CASSPRLGSGNTIYF. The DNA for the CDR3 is TGTGCCAGTAGCCCCAGACTGGGCTCTGGAAACACCATATATTTT.

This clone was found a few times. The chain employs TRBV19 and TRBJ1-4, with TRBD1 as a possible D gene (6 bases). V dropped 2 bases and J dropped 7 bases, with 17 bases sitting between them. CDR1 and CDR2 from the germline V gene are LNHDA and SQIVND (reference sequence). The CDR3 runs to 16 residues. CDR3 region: CASSIPGGGLSEKLFF. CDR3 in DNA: TGTGCCAGTAGTATACCCGGAGGGGGTTTGAGTGAAAAACTGTTTTTT.

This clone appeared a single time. The CDR3 here is CASCPGFPSANYGYTF. The CDR3, as DNA: TGTGCCAGCTGTCCTGGGTTCCCCTCAGCTAACTATGGCTACACCTTC. The chain has TRBV28 and TRBJ1-2; D gene unclear. The CDR3 has 16 residues. Trimming pared 8 bases from V and 0 bases from J, leaving 19 bases between. CDR1 MDHEN and CDR2 SYDVKM come from the germline V gene.

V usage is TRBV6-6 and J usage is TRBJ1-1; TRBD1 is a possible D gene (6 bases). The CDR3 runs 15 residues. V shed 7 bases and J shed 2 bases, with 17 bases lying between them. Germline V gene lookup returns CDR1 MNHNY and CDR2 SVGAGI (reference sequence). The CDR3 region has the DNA TGTGCCAGCATTCACTGGGGGGGCGGTAACACTGAAGCTTTCTTT. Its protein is CASIHWGGGNTEAFF.

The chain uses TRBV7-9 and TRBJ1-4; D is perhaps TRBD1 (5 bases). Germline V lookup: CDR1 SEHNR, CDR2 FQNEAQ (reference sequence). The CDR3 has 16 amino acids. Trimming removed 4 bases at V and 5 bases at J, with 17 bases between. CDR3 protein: CASSSLRTPENEKLFF. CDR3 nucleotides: TGTGCCAGCAGCTCCCTTCGGACACCCGAAAATGAAAAACTGTTTTTT.

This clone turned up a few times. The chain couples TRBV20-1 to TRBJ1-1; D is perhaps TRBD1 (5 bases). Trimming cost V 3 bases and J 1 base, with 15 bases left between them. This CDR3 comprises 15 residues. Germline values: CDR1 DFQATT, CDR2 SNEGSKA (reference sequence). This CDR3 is CSASDAGAGNTEAFF. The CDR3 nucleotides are TGCAGTGCTAGTGATGCCGGGGCTGGGAACACTGAAGCTTTCTTT.

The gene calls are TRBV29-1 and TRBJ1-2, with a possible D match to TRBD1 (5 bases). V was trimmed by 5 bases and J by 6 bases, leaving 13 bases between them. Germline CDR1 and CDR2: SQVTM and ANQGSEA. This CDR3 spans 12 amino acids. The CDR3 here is CSVPSQGNGYTF. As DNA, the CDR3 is TGCAGCGTTCCCTCTCAGGGAAATGGCTACACCTTC.

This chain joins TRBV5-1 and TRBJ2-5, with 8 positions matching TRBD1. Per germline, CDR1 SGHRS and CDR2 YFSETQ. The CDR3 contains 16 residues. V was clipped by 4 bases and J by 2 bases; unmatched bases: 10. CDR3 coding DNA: TGCGCCAGCAGCAGACAACCGGGACAGGTACAAGAGACCCAGTACTTC. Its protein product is CASSRQPGQVQETQYF.

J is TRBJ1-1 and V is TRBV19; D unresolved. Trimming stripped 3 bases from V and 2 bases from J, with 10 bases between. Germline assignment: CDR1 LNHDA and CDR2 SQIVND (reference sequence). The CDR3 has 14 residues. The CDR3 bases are TGTGCCAGTAGTATTTTGACTTATAACACTGAAGCTTTCTTT. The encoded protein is CASSILTYNTEAFF. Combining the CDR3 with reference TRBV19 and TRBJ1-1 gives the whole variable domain DGGITQSPKYLFRKEGQNVTLSCEQNLNHDAMYWYRQDPGQGLRLIYYSQIVNDFQKGDIAEGYSVSREKKESFPLTVTSAQKNPTAFYLCASSILTYNTEAFFGQGTRLTVV.